A single sample gave rise to the 32 T cell receptor beta chains below, sequenced in a study of blood T cell dynamics during melanoma immunotherapy. The data were produced by immunoSEQ multiplex PCR, yet TCRdb's version contains in-frame clones alone and is incomplete. The sample gives 7,000 to 10,000 clones, 88% of which show up once; around 2.5% is in the top ten. Time point: week 3, after first cycle of checkpoint inhibitor. The sequencing used blood, collected from a patient treated with checkpoint blockade. Receptor source: a human donor with melanoma.

V usage is TRBV4-2 and J usage is TRBJ2-6; D is possibly TRBD2 (7 bases). V was cut by 4 bases and J by 0 bases, with 19 bases left in between. Germline V CDR1 and CDR2: LGHNA, YNFKEQ. This CDR3 comprises 19 residues. CDR3 protein: CASSRRATGGPSGANVLTF. As DNA, the CDR3 is TGTGCCAGCAGCCGGAGGGCCACGGGGGGCCCCTCTGGGGCCAACGTCCTGACTTTC.

The chain couples TRBV18 to TRBJ2-5; D ambiguous. The end of the DNA is better explained by TRBJ2-7, so the J call may be wrong. The CDR3 loop spans 14 amino acids. CDR1 is KGHSH and CDR2 is LQKENI in the germline V gene. The chain's CDR3 is CASSPPSIPYEQYF. The CDR3 coding sequence is TGTGCCAGCTCACCACCGTCGATTCCCTACGAGCAGTACTTC.

The genes are TRBV6-5 and TRBJ1-5; TRBD1 agrees at 8 bases. The CDR3 length is 14 residues. From germline, CDR1 is MNHEY and CDR2 SVGAGI. The V and J ends lost 6 bases and 6 bases, in that order; junction bases with no gene match: 7. CDR3 sequence reads: CASRSGQGSQPQHF. The CDR3 DNA reads TGTGCCAGCAGATCCGGACAGGGAAGTCAGCCCCAGCATTTT.

The chain uses TRBV11-3 and TRBJ1-1, with D possibly being TRBD1 (6 bases). V was pared by 0 bases and J by 0 bases, with 20 bases between. The germline CDR1 and CDR2 sequences are SGHNT and YENEEA. This CDR3 contains 19 residues. CDR3 sequence reads: CASSLEYHGTNKMNTEAFF. In nucleotides, the CDR3 is TGTGCCAGCAGCTTAGAATACCACGGGACAAATAAAATGAACACTGAAGCTTTCTTT.

The chain is built from TRBV4-2 and TRBJ1-1; the D is unclear. The V end was cut by 1 base, the J end by 7 bases, with 13 bases between. Germline-derived CDR1 and CDR2 are LGHNA and YNFKEQ. The CDR3 has 14 amino acids. CDR3 amino acids: CASSQGTDLIEAFF. CDR3 nucleotide sequence: TGTGCCAGCAGCCAAGGTACTGATTTGATTGAAGCTTTCTTT.

Here the CDR3 DNA reads TGTGCCAGTAGTATAGGCAGGGTCTCTGGGGCCAACGTCCTGACTTTC. Residues: CASSIGRVSGANVLTF. This sequence joins TRBV19 and TRBJ2-6; TRBD1 is a possible D gene (5 bases). The CDR3 length is 16 residues. Trimming took off 1 base at V and 0 bases at J, with 7 bases between the two ends. Germline lookup yields CDR1 LNHDA and CDR2 SQIVND (reference sequence).

The table lists this clone with a few counts. V usage is TRBV4-3 and J usage is TRBJ1-4, with D possibly matching TRBD1 (5 bases). Trimming removed 1 base from V and 7 bases from J, with 13 bases in between. In germline, CDR1 is LGHNA, CDR2 YSLEER. There are 15 residues in the CDR3. CDR3 bases: TGCGCCAGCAGCCAAGGTCAGGGAGGGAGTGAAAAACTGTTTTTT. It yields the protein CASSQGQGGSEKLFF.

V usage is TRBV6-5 and J usage is TRBJ2-7; 8 positions agree with TRBD1. CDR1 and CDR2 from the germline V gene are MNHEY and SVGAGI. The V segment lost 6 bases and the J segment 8 bases; nucleotides outside the gene matches: 6. The CDR3 loop spans 12 amino acids. CDR3: CASRAPRGQQYF. The CDR3 DNA is TGTGCCAGCAGAGCCCCCAGGGGGCAGCAGTACTTC.

The chain uses TRBV30 and TRBJ1-6, with D uncertain. The germline CDR1 and CDR2 sequences are GTSNPN and SVGIG (reference sequence). Trimming left V 0 bases short and J 17 bases short, with 11 bases between. This CDR3 contains 11 residues. CDR3 protein: CAWSVDRYFHF. CDR3 bases: TGTGCCTGGAGTGTAGACCGTTATTTCCACTTT.

The chain is built from TRBV29-1 and TRBJ1-2, with D perhaps matching TRBD1 (5 bases). The CDR3 is 12 amino acids. V lost 3 bases, J lost 5 bases, and 10 bases lay in between. Germline V gives CDR1 SQVTM, CDR2 ANQGSEA. DNA for the CDR3: TGCAGCGTTGAGAAAGGGGTGTATGGCTACACCTTC. Translating it yields CSVEKGVYGYTF. Drawing the rest from reference TRBV29-1 and TRBJ1-2, the complete variable domain is SAVISQKPSRDICQRGTSLTIQCQVDSQVTMMFWYRQQPGQSLTLIATANQGSEATYESGFVIDKFPISRPNLTFSTLTVSNMSPEDSSIYLCSVEKGVYGYTFGSGTRLTVV.

The V call is TRBV6-5, the J call TRBJ1-2; a weak D match, TRBD1 (5 bases). Trimming shortened V by 2 bases and J by 3 bases, and 7 bases separated the two germline ends. The CDR3 is 13 residues long. Germline V gene sequence: CDR1 MNHEY, CDR2 SVGAGI. Here the CDR3 DNA reads TGTGCCAGCAGTTACGAAGGGGACTATGGCTACACCTTC. Translation: CASSYEGDYGYTF.

The chain couples TRBV15 to TRBJ1-5, with D maybe TRBD1 (5 bases). Per the germline V gene, CDR1 is LNHNV and CDR2 is YYDKDF (reference sequence). Trimming pared 1 base from V and 0 bases from J, leaving 7 bases between. The CDR3 totals 15 residues. In DNA form, the CDR3 reads TGTGCCACCAGCAGAGGGGGGGGTAGCAATCAGCCCCAGCATTTT. Amino acids: CATSRGGGSNQPQHF.

CDR3 loop: CAGGQGTTNSPLHF. Written as DNA, the CDR3 is TGTGCCGGCGGACAGGGAACCACCAATTCACCCCTCCACTTT. The chain joins TRBV25-1 to TRBJ1-6, with 8 positions matching TRBD1. J gave up 7 bases and V 11 bases, and 10 bases lay outside the gene matches. The CDR3 has 14 residues. CDR1 and CDR2 (germline): MGHDK, SYGVNS.

The rearrangement links TRBV7-9 to TRBJ2-5; 9 nucleotides match TRBD2. The tail of the sequence fits TRBJ2-7 better, so the J call may be wrong. The CDR3 has 15 amino acids. Germline CDR1 is SEHNR and CDR2 is FQNEAQ (reference sequence). The CDR3 bases are TGTGCCAGCAGCTTACCGGGACTAGCCAACTACGAGCAGTACTTC. Protein: CASSLPGLANYEQYF.

This clone has just a few counts. This chain links TRBV27 with TRBJ2-7, with TRBD1 matching over 9 bases. V trimming: 7 bases; J trimming: 2 bases; junction bases outside the gene matches: 6. The CDR3 totals 14 residues. CDR1 is MNHEY, CDR2 SMNVEV, per germline (reference sequence). The CDR3 region has the DNA TGTGCCAGCACCGGAGGGACAGGGACCTACGAGCAGTACTTC. Protein sequence: CASTGGTGTYEQYF.

This clone was picked up a small number of times. DNA for the CDR3: TGCAGCGCAGGAGGGGGGAATCAGCCCCAGCATTTT. Translated, it gives CSAGGGNQPQHF. J is TRBJ1-5 and V is TRBV29-1, with D tentatively TRBD1 (6 bases). This CDR3 comprises 12 residues. V lost 7 bases and J lost 4, with 11 bases in between. The germline V gene encodes CDR1 SQVTM and CDR2 ANQGSEA.

J is TRBJ2-7 and V is TRBV28, with D maybe TRBD2 (6 bases). This CDR3 comprises 13 residues. CDR1 MDHEN and CDR2 SYDVKM come from the germline V gene. V gave up 10 bases and J gave up 4 bases, with 17 bases separating them. The CDR3 reads CANSRGMAYEQYF. As DNA, the CDR3 is TGTGCCAACTCCCGGGGGATGGCTTACGAGCAGTACTTC. The full variable domain, its missing parts supplied by reference TRBV28 and TRBJ2-7, is DVKVTQSSRYLVKRTGEKVFLECVQDMDHENMFWYRQDPGLGLRLIYFSYDVKMKEKGDIPEGYSVSREKKERFSLILESASTNQTSMYLCANSRGMAYEQYFGPGTRLTVT.

This rearrangement joins TRBV7-2 to TRBJ1-4; TRBD1 matches 8 bases. Germline V gene sequence: CDR1 SGHTA, CDR2 FQGNSA. The CDR3 contains 17 residues. The trim removed 5 bases at V and 0 bases at J, leaving 8 bases unmatched. CDR3 region: CASSQAGQGATNEKLFF. The CDR3 nucleotides read TGTGCCAGCAGCCAAGCCGGACAGGGCGCAACTAATGAAAAACTGTTTTTT.

This chain links TRBV14 with TRBJ2-7; 9 bases are a match to TRBD2. Germline V lookup: CDR1 SGHDN, CDR2 FVKESK. V shed 3 bases, J shed 6 bases, and the junction held 3 bases outside the gene matches. There are 13 residues in the CDR3. CDR3 bases: TGTGCCAGCAGCCAGGGTAGCGGGAGCGAGCAGTACTTC. Translating gives CASSQGSGSEQYF.

The genes are TRBV11-2 and TRBJ2-5, with 7 nucleotides matching TRBD2. The J call may be faulty, since TRBJ2-7 better matches the DNA end. The CDR3 sequence is 15 residues long. Germline V gene lookup returns CDR1 SGHAT and CDR2 FQNNGV. The CDR3 loop reads CASSLYGGSAYEQYF. The CDR3 DNA reads TGTGCCAGCAGCTTGTATGGCGGGAGTGCCTACGAGCAGTACTTC.

This clone was counted a few times. The chain couples TRBV18 to TRBJ1-5; D remains ambiguous. CDR1 is KGHSH, CDR2 LQKENI, per germline. Trimming left V 3 bases short and J 4 bases short, with 13 bases between. The CDR3 sequence is 15 residues long. The CDR3 DNA sequence: TGTGCCAGCTCACCGGGGTTAGGGCCGAATCAGCCCCAGCATTTT. It codes for CASSPGLGPNQPQHF.

The chain has TRBV19 and TRBJ2-7; D perhaps matches TRBD2 (6 bases). Per germline, CDR1 LNHDA and CDR2 SQIVND (reference sequence). The V and J ends lost 4 bases and 0 bases respectively, with 13 bases between them. The CDR3 loop spans 15 amino acids. The DNA for the CDR3 is TGTGCCAGTAGTAAGGTAGCGGACCACTCCTACGAGCAGTACTTC. Translating gives CASSKVADHSYEQYF.

The chain carries TRBV25-1 and TRBJ2-7, with 7 positions matching TRBD1. CDR3 length: 17 residues. The junction had 14 bases not matched to a gene; V was cut back by 1 base and J by 5 bases. Germline values: CDR1 MGHDK, CDR2 SYGVNS. The CDR3 DNA sequence: TGTGCCAGCAGTGAATCTCCCCGGAGAACAGGGGCCCACGAGCAGTACTTC. Encoded protein: CASSESPRRTGAHEQYF.

The J gene is TRBJ1-4, the V gene TRBV29-1, with D perhaps matching TRBD1 (5 bases). Trimming stripped 6 bases from V and 8 bases from J, with 13 bases between. CDR1 SQVTM and CDR2 ANQGSEA come from the germline V gene. The length of the CDR3 is 12 residues. The CDR3 is CSVQQGDEKLFF. The CDR3 DNA follows: TGCAGCGTCCAGCAGGGTGACGAAAAACTGTTTTTT.

The chain links TRBV7-2 to TRBJ1-6, with 9 bases lining up with TRBD1. Germline V gives CDR1 SGHTA, CDR2 FQGNSA. The CDR3 length is 15 residues. V was clipped by 5 bases and J by 5 bases; unmatched bases: 4. The CDR3 nucleotides read TGTGCCAGCAGCCCCCGGGACAGGGATAATTCACCCCTCCACTTT. Translated, it gives CASSPRDRDNSPLHF. Full variable domain (missing parts from reference TRBV7-2 and TRBJ1-6): GAGVSQSPSNKVTEKGKDVELRCDPISGHTALYWYRQSLGQGLEFLIYFQGNSAPDKSGLPSDRFSAERTGGSVSTLTIQRTQQEDSAVYLCASSPRDRDNSPLHFGNGTRLTVT.

V gene TRBV9 combines with J gene TRBJ1-1; D remains ambiguous. The V gene lost 4 bases and the J gene lost 1 base, with 8 bases spanning the gap. CDR1 and CDR2 (germline): SGDLS, YYNGEE. CDR3 length: 13 amino acids. The CDR3 DNA is TGTGCCAGCAGCAATGCCCCGAACACTGAAGCTTTCTTT. Protein sequence: CASSNAPNTEAFF.

The gene calls are TRBV28 and TRBJ1-2; D is undetermined. This CDR3 is 13 amino acids long. Germline CDR1 and CDR2: MDHEN and SYDVKM. V was clipped by 6 bases and J by 8 bases, with 16 bases between them. The CDR3 DNA reads as TGTGCCAGCAGGGCAGGTGCCTCCTGGGGCTACACCTTC. Encoded protein: CASRAGASWGYTF.

The chain employs TRBV30 and TRBJ1-1; no firm D call. V was trimmed by 0 bases and J by 1 base, leaving 12 bases between them. This CDR3 has 15 amino acids. Germline values: CDR1 GTSNPN, CDR2 SVGIG (reference sequence). DNA for the CDR3: TGTGCCTGGAGTGTTTTTGGTCTGAAGAACACTGAAGCTTTCTTT. The encoded protein is CAWSVFGLKNTEAFF. The whole variable domain, filled in from reference TRBV30 and TRBJ1-1, reads SQTIHQWPATLVQPVGSPLSLECTVEGTSNPNLYWYRQAAGRGLQLLFYSVGIGQISSEVPQNLSASRPQDRQFILSSKKLLLSDSGFYLCAWSVFGLKNTEAFFGQGTRLTVV.

V gene TRBV7-2 combines with J gene TRBJ1-3, with D perhaps matching TRBD1 (6 bases). CDR1 is SGHTA and CDR2 is FQGNSA in the germline V gene. This CDR3 has 17 residues. V gave up 5 bases and J gave up 3 bases, with 20 bases separating them. CDR3 amino acids: CASSRGYNREFGNTIYF. The CDR3 region has the DNA TGTGCCAGCAGCCGGGGTTATAACAGGGAATTTGGAAACACCATATATTTT.

The chain links TRBV5-6 to TRBJ1-4; D is uncertain. V lost 1 base and J lost 8, with 9 bases in between. The CDR3 totals 13 residues. Per germline, CDR1 SGHDT and CDR2 YYEEEE. The CDR3 coding sequence is TGTGCCAGCAGCTTGTACGAGGCCGAAAAACTGTTTTTT. Translating gives CASSLYEAEKLFF.

This chain links TRBV27 with TRBJ1-5, with a possible D match to TRBD1 (6 bases). This CDR3 has 15 amino acids. The germline V gene encodes CDR1 MNHEY and CDR2 SMNVEV (reference sequence). V gave up 6 bases and J gave up 0 bases, with 12 bases separating them. CDR3 in amino acids: CASRPGQHSNQPQHF. CDR3 sequence (DNA): TGTGCCAGCAGACCCGGACAGCATAGCAATCAGCCCCAGCATTTT.

The table lists this clone with a count of one. The chain employs TRBV7-2 and TRBJ2-5, with unresolved D. The J call may be mistaken, given a closer DNA end match to TRBJ2-7. The V gene's germline CDR1 is SGHTA and CDR2 FQGNSA. The length of the CDR3 is 14 residues. This CDR3 is CASSPTDKTYEQYF. In DNA form, the CDR3 reads TGTGCCAGCAGCCCGACTGACAAGACCTACGAGCAGTACTTC.